This TCR beta chain originates from a study of response to subunit inactivated influenza vaccine. V lost 5 bases, J lost 3 bases, and 8 bases stayed unmatched. CDR1 SGHAT and CDR2 FQNNGV come from the germline V gene. The CDR3 totals 16 residues. TCRdb re-analysed the RT-PCR reads in MiXCR, keeping a single row per CDR3 protein. Of 650,000 to 800,000 distinct CDR3 sequences in the sample, approximately 13% are singletons; the top ten hold 6% to 7%. Points from the study as a whole: The authors suggested that every seasonal influenza vaccination recruits few new T cells.

Comment on this clonotype: Its antigen is not known.

Sequenced here: PBMCs from blood, sampled less than 15 days before vaccination. This clonotype originated in a man aged 50-60 years who received an inactivated influenza vaccine. The chain couples TRBV11-2 to TRBJ2-3; 10 bases match TRBD1. CDR3: CASSLWPGQGTDTQYF. The CDR3 DNA reads TGTGCCAGCAGCCTCTGGCCGGGACAGGGGACAGATACGCAGTATTTT.